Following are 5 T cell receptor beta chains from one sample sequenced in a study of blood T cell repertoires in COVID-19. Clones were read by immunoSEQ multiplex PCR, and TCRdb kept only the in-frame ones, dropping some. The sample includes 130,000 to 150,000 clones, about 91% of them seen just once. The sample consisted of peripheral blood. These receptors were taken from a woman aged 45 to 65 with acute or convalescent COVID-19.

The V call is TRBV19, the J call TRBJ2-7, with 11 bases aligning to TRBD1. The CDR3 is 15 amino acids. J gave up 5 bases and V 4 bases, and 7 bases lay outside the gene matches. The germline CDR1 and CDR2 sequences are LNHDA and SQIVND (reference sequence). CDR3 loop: CASSTLGQGVDEQYF. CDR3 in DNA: TGTGCCAGTAGTACCTTGGGACAGGGGGTAGACGAGCAGTACTTC.

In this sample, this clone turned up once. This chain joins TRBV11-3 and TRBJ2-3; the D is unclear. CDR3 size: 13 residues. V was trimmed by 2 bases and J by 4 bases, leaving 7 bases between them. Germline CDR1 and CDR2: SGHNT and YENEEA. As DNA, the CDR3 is TGTGCCAGCAGCTTAATGAGCGCAGATACGCAGTATTTT. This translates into CASSLMSADTQYF. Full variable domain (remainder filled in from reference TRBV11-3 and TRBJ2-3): EAGVVQSPRYKIIEKKQPVAFWCNPISGHNTLYWYLQNLGQGPELLIRYENEEAVDDSQLPKDRFSAERLKGVDSTLKIQPAELGDSAVYLCASSLMSADTQYFGPGTRLTVL.

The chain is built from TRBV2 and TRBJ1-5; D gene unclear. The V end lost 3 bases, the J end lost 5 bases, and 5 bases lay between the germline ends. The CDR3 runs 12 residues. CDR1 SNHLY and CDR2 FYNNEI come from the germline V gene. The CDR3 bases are TGTGCCAGCAGTGACTCCTATCAGCCCCAGCATTTT. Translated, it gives CASSDSYQPQHF.

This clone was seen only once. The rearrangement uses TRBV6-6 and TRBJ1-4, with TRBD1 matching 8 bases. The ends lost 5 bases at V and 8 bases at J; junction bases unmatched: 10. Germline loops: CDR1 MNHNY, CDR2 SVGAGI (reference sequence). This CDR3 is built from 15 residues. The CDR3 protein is CASSAPQGAGEKLFF. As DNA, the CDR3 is TGTGCCAGCAGTGCCCCCCAGGGGGCCGGCGAAAAACTGTTTTTT.

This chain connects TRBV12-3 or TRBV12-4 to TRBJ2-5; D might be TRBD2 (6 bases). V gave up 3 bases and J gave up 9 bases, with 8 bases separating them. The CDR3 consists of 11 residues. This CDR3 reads CASSFWGAQYF. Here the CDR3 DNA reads TGTGCCAGCAGTTTTTGGGGGGCCCAGTACTTC.